The 27 T cell receptor beta chains in this list originate from one sample, sequenced in a study of blood T cell repertoires in COVID-19 (dated by TCRdb to 2019 to 2021). Libraries came from the immunoSEQ multiplex PCR assay. Entries here come from immuneACCESS through TCRdb and include only in-frame sequences with V and J called. Some clones fail to appear in such tables; in the studies checked, an unresolved V gene covers under half of the shortfall, and the cause of the remainder is unknown. The sample table records 200,000 or so clones; 84% of these occur just once. The ten largest clones add up to around 2% of the sample. Sample: peripheral blood. All receptors come from a woman aged 55-69 years with acute or convalescent COVID-19.

The chain carries TRBV6-2 or TRBV6-3 and TRBJ1-1, with 7 bases aligning to TRBD1. There are 16 residues in the CDR3. The germline gives CDR1 MNHEY, CDR2 SVGEGT. V was clipped by 1 base and J by 0 bases; unmatched bases: 5. The CDR3 protein is CASSYYKTGMNTEAFF. The CDR3 region has the DNA TGTGCCAGCAGTTACTATAAGACAGGGATGAACACTGAAGCTTTCTTT.

This clone was observed a single time. This chain links TRBV27 with TRBJ2-7; 10 bases match TRBD1. Germline trimming cut 0 bases from V and 10 bases from J; bases unmatched to any gene: 9. Germline V gene data show CDR1 as MNHEY and CDR2 as SMNVEV (reference sequence). The CDR3 runs 15 residues. CDR3 sequence reads: CASSLSLTGGAEQYF. DNA of the CDR3: TGTGCCAGCAGTTTATCCTTGACAGGGGGCGCCGAACAGTACTTC.

CDR3 DNA sequence: TGTGCCAGTAGTATTTACAGGGGCACTGAAGCTTTCTTT. Its translation is CASSIYRGTEAFF. This chain connects TRBV19 to TRBJ1-1; 7 bases align to TRBD1. Germline trimming cut 3 bases from V and 4 bases from J; bases unmatched to any gene: 2. Germline-derived CDR1 and CDR2 are LNHDA and SQIVND (reference sequence). The CDR3 loop spans 13 amino acids. The complete variable domain, with remaining parts taken from reference TRBV19 and TRBJ1-1, reads DGGITQSPKYLFRKEGQNVTLSCEQNLNHDAMYWYRQDPGQGLRLIYYSQIVNDFQKGDIAEGYSVSREKKESFPLTVTSAQKNPTAFYLCASSIYRGTEAFFGQGTRLTVV.

The chain links TRBV6-5 to TRBJ1-5; maybe TRBD1 (5 bases). Trimming took off 5 bases at V and 10 bases at J, with 15 bases between the two ends. This CDR3 is built from 13 residues. The V gene's germline CDR1 is MNHEY and CDR2 SVGAGI. This CDR3 is CASSNRGRQPQHF. The DNA for the CDR3 is TGTGCCAGCAGTAACCGGGGGAGGCAACCCCAGCATTTT.

The rearrangement links TRBV12-5 to TRBJ1-2, with 7 bases identical to TRBD1. CDR1 and CDR2 from the germline V gene are LGHNT and FRNRAP. The CDR3 is 15 amino acids. Losses at the gene ends were 0 bases for V and 4 bases for J; bases not matched to a gene: 5. Here the CDR3 DNA reads TGTGCTAGTGGTTTGGTAACAGGACAGGCCTATGGCTACACCTTC. Amino acid sequence: CASGLVTGQAYGYTF.

This clone turned up a few times. V is TRBV6-5 and J is TRBJ2-3; D might be TRBD2 (7 bases). This CDR3 has 13 amino acids. V lost 7 bases, J lost 1 base, and 9 bases lay in between. Per germline, CDR1 MNHEY and CDR2 SVGAGI. This chain's CDR3 is CASKGGGTDTQYF. The CDR3 DNA follows: TGTGCCAGCAAGGGGGGGGGCACAGATACGCAGTATTTT.

This clone is a singleton in its sample. V gene TRBV9 combines with J gene TRBJ1-2, with 9 bases matching TRBD1. V shed 3 bases and J 8 bases; nucleotides not matched to a gene: 14. The germline V gene has CDR1 SGDLS and CDR2 YYNGEE. This CDR3 contains 16 residues. For the CDR3, the DNA is TGTGCCAGCAGCGGCGTCTCCGGGACAGGGCCGTGGGGCTACACCTTC. The encoded protein is CASSGVSGTGPWGYTF.

The chain joins TRBV7-6 to TRBJ2-2; TRBD1 aligns across 7 bases. Per germline, CDR1 SGHVS and CDR2 FNYEAQ. The trim removed 5 bases at V and 1 base at J, leaving 4 bases unmatched. The CDR3 spans 15 residues. DNA of the CDR3: TGTGCCAGCAGCCCACGGGACAGGAACACCGGGGAGCTGTTTTTT. It is translated as CASSPRDRNTGELFF.

This chain joins TRBV6-5 and TRBJ2-7; no clear D. CDR1 is MNHEY, CDR2 SVGAGI, per germline. The germline V and J ends were trimmed by 10 bases and 3 bases, with 16 bases remaining between them. This CDR3 is 13 amino acids long. CDR3 nucleotides: TGTGCCACCAGACCCCACTCAAACTACGAGCAGTACTTC. Translating it yields CATRPHSNYEQYF.

The chain joins TRBV29-1 to TRBJ1-1; TRBD1 aligns across 7 bases. Trimming cost V 5 bases and J 1 base; bases outside gene matches: 4. Germline V gene lookup returns CDR1 SQVTM and CDR2 ANQGSEA. This CDR3 spans 13 amino acids. CDR3 loop: CSVRQGRNTEAFF. The CDR3 nucleotides are TGCAGCGTTCGACAGGGCAGGAACACTGAAGCTTTCTTT.

The chain is built from TRBV6-1 and TRBJ1-2; no reliable D call. Per germline, CDR1 MNHNS and CDR2 SASEGT. The V and J ends lost 0 bases and 4 bases respectively, with 15 bases between them. The CDR3 sequence is 16 residues long. This chain's CDR3 is CASSEAKRVSAYGYTF. Written as DNA, the CDR3 is TGTGCCAGCAGTGAAGCCAAGCGTGTGAGTGCCTATGGCTACACCTTC.

The chain uses TRBV12-3 or TRBV12-4 and TRBJ1-2, with 9 nucleotides matching TRBD1. Trimming cost V 5 bases and J 4 bases; bases outside gene matches: 2. The CDR3 consists of 13 residues. The CDR3 DNA reads as TGTGCCAGCAGTCGGGGACAGGGCTATGGCTACACCTTC. It specifies CASSRGQGYGYTF.

V is TRBV6-2 or TRBV6-3 and J is TRBJ2-1, with 11 bases lining up with TRBD2. The CDR3 sequence is 18 residues long. V trimming: 4 bases; J trimming: 8 bases; junction bases outside the gene matches: 16. Germline V gene sequence: CDR1 MNHEY, CDR2 SVGEGT. The CDR3 sequence: CASSLDSGGVVKEYEQFF. As DNA, the CDR3 is TGTGCCAGCAGTTTAGATAGCGGGGGGGTCGTAAAGGAGTATGAGCAGTTCTTC.

The V gene is TRBV2, the J gene TRBJ1-4; D uncertain. CDR1 is SNHLY and CDR2 is FYNNEI in the germline V gene. The CDR3 length is 16 residues. V was shortened by 4 bases and J by 5 bases, with 17 bases between the two germline ends. The CDR3 loop is CASSARGGRLNEKLFF. The CDR3, as DNA: TGTGCCAGCAGTGCAAGAGGAGGCAGGTTAAATGAAAAACTGTTTTTT.

This clone was observed once. The chain recombines TRBV5-6 with TRBJ2-2, with 9 bases matching TRBD1. Trimming cost V 2 bases and J 3 bases; bases outside gene matches: 2. The V gene's germline CDR1 is SGHDT and CDR2 YYEEEE. The CDR3 consists of 15 residues. CDR3 residues: CASSLWTGDTGELFF. The CDR3 DNA sequence: TGTGCCAGCAGCTTATGGACAGGGGACACCGGGGAGCTGTTTTTT.

V gene TRBV6-5 combines with J gene TRBJ1-5; D is ambiguous. The CDR3 extends over 14 amino acids. V was trimmed by 7 bases and J by 7 bases, leaving 17 bases between them. From germline, CDR1 is MNHEY and CDR2 SVGAGI. Here the CDR3 DNA reads TGTGCCAGCATCTTAGGTCTGGGAGGGCAGCCCCAGCATTTT. Its translation is CASILGLGGQPQHF.

V is TRBV12-5 and J is TRBJ1-2, with TRBD1 as a possible D gene (6 bases). Trimming took 1 base from V and 8 from J, leaving 11 bases between them. Looked up from germline, CDR1 is LGHNT and CDR2 is FRNRAP. The CDR3 is 13 residues long. In DNA form, the CDR3 reads TGTGCTAGTGGTTTGGACAGGGCGGGCGGCTACACCTTC. Translation: CASGLDRAGGYTF.

The genes are TRBV7-2 and TRBJ1-6; D perhaps matches TRBD1 (5 bases). The V and J ends lost 2 bases and 7 bases respectively, with 9 bases between them. The CDR3 contains 14 residues. The germline gives CDR1 SGHTA, CDR2 FQGNSA. In DNA, the CDR3 is TGTGCCAGCAGCTTATTTCAGGGCAATTCACCCCTCCACTTT. Translating it yields CASSLFQGNSPLHF.

This clone was counted between two and nine times. This rearrangement joins TRBV15 to TRBJ1-2; D not certain. Trimming took 4 bases from V and 8 from J, leaving 11 bases between them. The CDR3 covers 12 residues. Germline CDR1 is LNHNV and CDR2 is YYDKDF (reference sequence). The DNA of the CDR3 is TGTGCCACCAGCACCGATTCAAGCGGCTACACCTTC. Residues: CATSTDSSGYTF.

The V gene is TRBV19, the J gene TRBJ2-5; 10 bases are a match to TRBD2. The CDR3 length is 17 residues. V shed 4 bases, J shed 0 bases, and the junction held 8 bases outside the gene matches. Germline V CDR1 and CDR2: LNHDA, SQIVND (reference sequence). The CDR3 DNA reads TGTGCCAGTAGTACCCGGCAGCGGGGGGGATACCAAGAGACCCAGTACTTC. Translation gives CASSTRQRGGYQETQYF.

This clone was seen many times. This chain joins TRBV10-2 and TRBJ2-7, with D maybe TRBD2 (7 bases). Germline lookup yields CDR1 WSHSY and CDR2 SAAADI. V lost 2 bases, J lost 2 bases, and 10 bases lay in between. The CDR3 sequence is 14 residues long. This chain's CDR3 is CASSEGGGPYEQYF. Here the CDR3 DNA reads TGCGCCAGCAGTGAGGGGGGGGGCCCCTACGAGCAGTACTTC.

The chain uses TRBV10-3 and TRBJ1-5; D is undetermined. The germline CDR1 and CDR2 sequences are ENHRY and SYGVKD. V lost 2 bases to trimming and J lost 4 bases, with 6 bases between them. The CDR3 spans 13 residues. CDR3 coding DNA: TGTGCCATCAGTGAGACAGAAAATCAGCCCCAGCATTTT. Encoded protein: CAISETENQPQHF.

This clone turned up a few times. This sequence joins TRBV19 and TRBJ1-2; 10 bases fit TRBD1. J lost 2 bases, V lost 6 bases, and 3 bases had no gene match. Germline V gives CDR1 LNHDA, CDR2 SQIVND (reference sequence). The CDR3 runs to 14 residues. The CDR3, as DNA: TGTGCCAGTAGCCGGGACAGGGGAAACTATGGCTACACCTTC. Translated, it gives CASSRDRGNYGYTF.

The genes are TRBV10-3 and TRBJ2-5; 14 bases line up with TRBD2. After removal of 4 bases from V and 5 bases from J, the junction contained 3 bases not matched to a gene. Germline V CDR1 and CDR2: ENHRY, SYGVKD. This CDR3 contains 15 residues. Here the CDR3 reads CAISGGLAGDETQYF. The DNA for the CDR3 is TGTGCCATCAGTGGGGGACTAGCGGGGGATGAGACCCAGTACTTC.

The chain links TRBV12-3 or TRBV12-4 to TRBJ1-1; D gene uncertain. This CDR3 is 13 amino acids long. Trimming took off 2 bases at V and 6 bases at J, with 10 bases between the two ends. The CDR3 DNA reads TGTGCCAGCAGTTTAATAGTTGGTGCTGAAGCTTTCTTT. Encoded protein: CASSLIVGAEAFF.

This sequence joins TRBV5-8 and TRBJ1-2; D gene ambiguous. Per germline, CDR1 SGHTS and CDR2 YDEGEE. The V gene lost 2 bases and the J gene lost 0 bases, with 14 bases spanning the gap. The length of the CDR3 is 16 residues. CDR3 amino acids: CASSFSFLLANYGYTF. DNA for the CDR3: TGTGCCAGCAGCTTCTCTTTTCTGCTAGCTAACTATGGCTACACCTTC.

To note about this clone: At one boundary the junction diverges from the germline segment, which might be a read error. CDR3 amino acids: CASSVGPPRRPGEQYF. In DNA form, the CDR3 reads TGTGCCAGCAGCGTAGGCCCCCCCCGGCGGCCGGGCGAGCAGTACTTC. The chain combines TRBV13 with TRBJ2-7; D is ambiguous. Per germline, CDR1 PRHDT and CDR2 FYEKMQ (reference sequence). The CDR3 covers 16 residues.